A selection of T cell receptor beta chains follows, all from one sample in a study of cytomegalovirus exposure and HLA in healthy donors. Assay used: immunoSEQ multiplex PCR; TCRdb lists only in-frame clones, some missing. The table shows about 110,000 clones, with about four fifths occurring only once. The sample consisted of PBMCs. These receptors were taken from a woman aged 25-40 years in good health and CMV-seronegative. The CDR3 runs from the conserved cysteine through the conserved F or W. Fields, in order: D gene, J gene, V gene, clone size, CDR3 DNA, CDR3 protein. A D gene is named only where the DNA matches it firmly. Only some rows state a clone size, as once, few, many or a class for expanded clones.

D gene: TRBD2; J gene: TRBJ2-3; V gene: TRBV7-9; clone size: NA; CDR3 DNA: TGTGCCAGCAGCTTCAGGCGGGAGCGTGCAGATACGCAGTATTTT; CDR3 protein: CASSFRRERADTQYF
D gene: NA; J gene: TRBJ2-7; V gene: TRBV7-8; clone size: once; CDR3 DNA: TGTGCCAGCAGCTCGGGGGGGACAGTTCCCTACGAGCAGTACTTC; CDR3 protein: CASSSGGTVPYEQYF
D gene: TRBD1; J gene: TRBJ2-1; V gene: TRBV5-4; clone size: once; CDR3 DNA: TGTGCCAGCAGCCCGGTTGCGGGACAGGGCTCCTACAATGAGCAGTTCTTC; CDR3 protein: CASSPVAGQGSYNEQFF
D gene: NA; J gene: TRBJ1-1; V gene: TRBV10-3; clone size: once; CDR3 DNA: TGTGCCATCAGTGAGTCACAGTTGAACACTGAAGCTTTCTTT; CDR3 protein: CAISESQLNTEAFF
D gene: NA; J gene: TRBJ1-2; V gene: TRBV9; clone size: few; CDR3 DNA: TGTGCCAGCAGCGTATTTGTCTCCGAGTTTAATTATGGCTACACCTTC; CDR3 protein: CASSVFVSEFNYGYTF
D gene: TRBD1; J gene: TRBJ2-2; V gene: TRBV7-9; clone size: NA; CDR3 DNA: TGTGCCAGCAGCTCCAATTTGGACAGGGGGCTCGGGGAGCTGTTTTTT; CDR3 protein: CASSSNLDRGLGELFF
D gene: TRBD2; J gene: TRBJ2-3; V gene: TRBV7-3; clone size: NA; CDR3 DNA: TGTGCCAGCAGCTTGGGCGGGAGGACAGATACGCAGTATTTT; CDR3 protein: CASSLGGRTDTQYF
D gene: NA; J gene: TRBJ1-1; V gene: TRBV19; clone size: once; CDR3 DNA: TGTGCCAGTAGTATAGGGCCAGGAGCTTTCTTT; CDR3 protein: CASSIGPGAFF
D gene: TRBD2; J gene: TRBJ2-7; V gene: TRBV7-2; clone size: NA; CDR3 DNA: TGTGCCAGCAGCGCTAGGGGTAGCGGGAGAGCTAACGAGCAGTACTTC; CDR3 protein: CASSARGSGRANEQYF
D gene: NA; J gene: TRBJ1-6; V gene: TRBV30; clone size: NA; CDR3 DNA: TGTGCCTGGAGTGTGGGAGGTCTGGATAATTCACCCCTCCACTTT; CDR3 protein: CAWSVGGLDNSPLHF
D gene: TRBD1; J gene: TRBJ1-2; V gene: TRBV5-4; clone size: NA; CDR3 DNA: TGTGCCAGCAGCAATACAGGAAGGGGGCTCGACTATGGCTACACCTTC; CDR3 protein: CASSNTGRGLDYGYTF
D gene: NA; J gene: TRBJ2-1; V gene: TRBV28; clone size: NA; CDR3 DNA: TGTGCCACCTCCCGAGGGTACAATGAGCAGTTCTTC; CDR3 protein: CATSRGYNEQFF
D gene: NA; J gene: TRBJ2-6; V gene: TRBV11-2; clone size: NA; CDR3 DNA: TGTGCCAGCAATGGGGAGGTTGGGTCCCTCTCTGGGGCCAACGTCCTGACTTTC; CDR3 protein: CASNGEVGSLSGANVLTF
D gene: TRBD2; J gene: TRBJ2-3; V gene: TRBV6-1; clone size: NA; CDR3 DNA: TGTGCCAGCAGTGAAGCGCTTCTAGCGGGAGCAGATACGCAGTATTTT; CDR3 protein: CASSEALLAGADTQYF
D gene: TRBD1; J gene: TRBJ2-3; V gene: TRBV29-1; clone size: NA; CDR3 DNA: TGCAGCGTCCAAGGGGCGCGACAGGGGCGAGCGGATACGCAGTATTTT; CDR3 protein: CSVQGARQGRADTQYF
D gene: TRBD1; J gene: TRBJ2-3; V gene: TRBV25-1; clone size: NA; CDR3 DNA: TGTGCCAGCACTGGACAGGTCAAAGATACGCAGTATTTT; CDR3 protein: CASTGQVKDTQYF
D gene: TRBD1; J gene: TRBJ1-2; V gene: TRBV28; clone size: few; CDR3 DNA: TGTGCCAGCAGTTCGATAGGGGACAGGGGTTTTGGTGGCTACACCTTC; CDR3 protein: CASSSIGDRGFGGYTF
D gene: NA; J gene: TRBJ1-2; V gene: TRBV18; clone size: NA; CDR3 DNA: TGTGCCAGCTCACCGCGGAACAGGGAAGTAAACTATGGCTACACCTTC; CDR3 protein: CASSPRNREVNYGYTF
D gene: TRBD1; J gene: TRBJ1-3; V gene: TRBV10-3; clone size: NA; CDR3 DNA: TGTGCCATCAGTGGGACGACAGGGACGGGAAACACCATATATTTT; CDR3 protein: CAISGTTGTGNTIYF
D gene: NA; J gene: TRBJ2-3; V gene: TRBV5-1; clone size: NA; CDR3 DNA: TGCGCCAGCAGCTTGGAGAGAACCGGCACAGATACGCAGTATTTT; CDR3 protein: CASSLERTGTDTQYF
D gene: TRBD1; J gene: TRBJ2-5; V gene: TRBV9; clone size: NA; CDR3 DNA: TGTGCCAGCAGCGTAGACAGGGGGGAAGAGACCCAGTACTTC; CDR3 protein: CASSVDRGEETQYF
D gene: TRBD2; J gene: TRBJ2-7; V gene: TRBV4-1; clone size: once; CDR3 DNA: TGCGCCAGCAGCCAAGGGGGCGCGGGAGAAGGCGAGCAGTACTTC; CDR3 protein: CASSQGGAGEGEQYF
D gene: NA; J gene: TRBJ2-5; V gene: TRBV5-4; clone size: NA; CDR3 DNA: TGTGCCAGCAGCTTCCCCCAACTCCAAGAGACCCAGTACTTC; CDR3 protein: CASSFPQLQETQYF
D gene: TRBD2; J gene: TRBJ2-2; V gene: TRBV11-1; clone size: NA; CDR3 DNA: TGTGCCAGCAGCTGGGAGGGATTTATCGCCGGGGAGCTGTTTTTT; CDR3 protein: CASSWEGFIAGELFF
D gene: NA; J gene: TRBJ1-6; V gene: TRBV5-4; clone size: NA; CDR3 DNA: TGTGCCAGCAGCAGTGGGCTTTATAATTCACCCCTCCACTTT; CDR3 protein: CASSSGLYNSPLHF
D gene: TRBD1; J gene: TRBJ2-7; V gene: TRBV19; clone size: once; CDR3 DNA: TGTGCCAGTAGGTCCCAGGGGGTTGTTGACTACGAGCAGTACTTC; CDR3 protein: CASRSQGVVDYEQYF
D gene: NA; J gene: TRBJ2-3; V gene: TRBV7-3; clone size: NA; CDR3 DNA: TGTGCCAGCAGCTCAGGGGGGTCGTTGGGGGATACGCAGTATTTT; CDR3 protein: CASSSGGSLGDTQYF
D gene: NA; J gene: TRBJ2-2; V gene: TRBV28; clone size: NA; CDR3 DNA: TGTGCCAGCAGCCCTCGACGGGTCGGGGAGCTGTTTTTT; CDR3 protein: CASSPRRVGELFF
D gene: TRBD2; J gene: TRBJ2-1; V gene: TRBV19; clone size: NA; CDR3 DNA: TGTGCCAGTTCATGGGGGACTAGCGGTTACAATGAGCAGTTCTTC; CDR3 protein: CASSWGTSGYNEQFF
D gene: NA; J gene: TRBJ2-7; V gene: TRBV7-2; clone size: few; CDR3 DNA: TGTGCCAGCAGCTTAGGTCCCAATCCCTACGAGCAGTACTTC; CDR3 protein: CASSLGPNPYEQYF
D gene: TRBD1; J gene: TRBJ1-1; V gene: TRBV7-9; clone size: few; CDR3 DNA: TGTGCCAGCAGCGGTGTTTCGGGACAGGGAAGAGGGATGAACACTGAAGCTTTCTTT; CDR3 protein: CASSGVSGQGRGMNTEAFF
D gene: NA; J gene: TRBJ1-5; V gene: TRBV6-6; clone size: few; CDR3 DNA: TGTGCCAGCAGCCAAGCGGCAGGGAGGGGGCAGCCCCAGCATTTT; CDR3 protein: CASSQAAGRGQPQHF
D gene: TRBD2; J gene: TRBJ2-7; V gene: TRBV19; clone size: NA; CDR3 DNA: TGTGCCAGTAGTATTCCGGGAGGGCCCCCCTACGAGCAGTACTTC; CDR3 protein: CASSIPGGPPYEQYF
D gene: TRBD2; J gene: TRBJ2-7; V gene: TRBV15; clone size: NA; CDR3 DNA: TGTGCCACCAGCAGAGATTCCCTGGGACTAGCGGGAGCTCGCTACGAGCAGTACTTC; CDR3 protein: CATSRDSLGLAGARYEQYF
D gene: TRBD2; J gene: TRBJ2-5; V gene: TRBV18; clone size: once; CDR3 DNA: TGTGCCAGCTCACCGCAAGGACTAGCGGGAGAGTTAGAGACCCAGTACTTC; CDR3 protein: CASSPQGLAGELETQYF
D gene: TRBD2; J gene: TRBJ2-1; V gene: TRBV28; clone size: once; CDR3 DNA: TGTGCCAGCAGTACCGGGACTAGCGATTACAATGAGCAGTTCTTC; CDR3 protein: CASSTGTSDYNEQFF
D gene: TRBD1; J gene: TRBJ1-1; V gene: TRBV6-5; clone size: NA; CDR3 DNA: TGTGCCACCAGGGGGCGGGAAGGGGCTGAAGCTTTCTTT; CDR3 protein: CATRGREGAEAFF
D gene: NA; J gene: TRBJ2-7; V gene: TRBV7-6; clone size: NA; CDR3 DNA: TGTGCCAGCAGTTCAATGGACACTTCCTACGAGCAGTACTTC; CDR3 protein: CASSSMDTSYEQYF
D gene: NA; J gene: TRBJ2-3; V gene: TRBV7-7; clone size: NA; CDR3 DNA: TGTGCCAGCAGCTTAGGAGGCGGAATCGCAGATACGCAGTATTTT; CDR3 protein: CASSLGGGIADTQYF
D gene: TRBD2; J gene: TRBJ2-7; V gene: TRBV7-2; clone size: NA; CDR3 DNA: TGTGCCAGCAGCTTAGTTGTTAGCGGGAGCGACGAGCAGTACTTC; CDR3 protein: CASSLVVSGSDEQYF
D gene: NA; J gene: TRBJ2-1; V gene: TRBV7-8; clone size: NA; CDR3 DNA: TGTGCCAGCAGCTTGAACCGGGACTTCAACAACAATGAGCAGTTCTTC; CDR3 protein: CASSLNRDFNNNEQFF
D gene: TRBD1; J gene: TRBJ1-2; V gene: TRBV30; clone size: NA; CDR3 DNA: TGTGCCGGAACCGGGACAGGGGGTAAGAGCTATGGCTACACCTTC; CDR3 protein: CAGTGTGGKSYGYTF
D gene: TRBD2; J gene: TRBJ2-1; V gene: TRBV11-2; clone size: NA; CDR3 DNA: TGTGCCAGCAGCCGGTCCCCCCTAGCGGGGGCCTATGAGCAGTTCTTC; CDR3 protein: CASSRSPLAGAYEQFF